A single T cell receptor beta chain is shown here with its context. The data derive from a study of blood T cell repertoires in COVID-19. Study as a whole: T cells, B-cell-depleted T cells, or PBMCs supplied cDNA or gDNA.

Profiled with immunoSEQ multiplex PCR; TCRdb holds only in-frame clones, not every one. The sample yields 150,000 or so clones, around 86% seen once. V lost 4 bases and J 3 bases, leaving 14 bases between the germline ends. In germline, CDR1 is SGHDT, CDR2 YYEEEE. The CDR3 covers 15 residues. The chain carries TRBV5-6 and TRBJ1-3; tentatively, D is TRBD1 (6 bases). The sequence was collected from a woman in her seventies with COVID-19, enrolled during active disease. The sequencing input was peripheral blood. CDR3 sequence reads: CASSGHRVVGNTIYF. The CDR3 nucleotides read TGTGCCAGCAGCGGCCACAGGGTAGTTGGAAACACCATATATTTT.